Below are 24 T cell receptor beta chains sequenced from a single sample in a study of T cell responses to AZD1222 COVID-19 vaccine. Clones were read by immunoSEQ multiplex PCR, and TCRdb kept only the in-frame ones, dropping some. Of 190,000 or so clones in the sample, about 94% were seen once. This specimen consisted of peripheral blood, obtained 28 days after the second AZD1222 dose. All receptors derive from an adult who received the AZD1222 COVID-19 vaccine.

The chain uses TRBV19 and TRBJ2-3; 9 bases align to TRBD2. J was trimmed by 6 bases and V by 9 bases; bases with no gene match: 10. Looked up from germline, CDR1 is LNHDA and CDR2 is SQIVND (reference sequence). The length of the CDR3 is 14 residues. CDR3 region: CASRSSGVGDTQYF. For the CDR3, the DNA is TGTGCCAGCCGGTCTAGCGGGGTGGGGGATACGCAGTATTTT. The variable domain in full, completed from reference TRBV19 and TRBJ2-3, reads DGGITQSPKYLFRKEGQNVTLSCEQNLNHDAMYWYRQDPGQGLRLIYYSQIVNDFQKGDIAEGYSVSREKKESFPLTVTSAQKNPTAFYLCASRSSGVGDTQYFGPGTRLTVL.

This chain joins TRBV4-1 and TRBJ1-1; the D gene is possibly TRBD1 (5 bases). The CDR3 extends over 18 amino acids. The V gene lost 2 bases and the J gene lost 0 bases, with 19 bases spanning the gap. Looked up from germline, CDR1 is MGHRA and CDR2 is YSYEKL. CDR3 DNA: TGCGCCAGCAGCCAACCCGGACACTTCGCTCTAATGAACACTGAAGCTTTCTTT. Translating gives CASSQPGHFALMNTEAFF.

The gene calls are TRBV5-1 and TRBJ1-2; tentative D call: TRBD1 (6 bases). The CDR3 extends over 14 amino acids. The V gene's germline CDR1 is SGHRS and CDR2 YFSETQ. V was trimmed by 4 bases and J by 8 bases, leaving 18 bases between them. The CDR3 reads CASSDRDTIVGYTF. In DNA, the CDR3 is TGCGCCAGCAGCGACCGGGACACCATAGTCGGCTACACCTTC.

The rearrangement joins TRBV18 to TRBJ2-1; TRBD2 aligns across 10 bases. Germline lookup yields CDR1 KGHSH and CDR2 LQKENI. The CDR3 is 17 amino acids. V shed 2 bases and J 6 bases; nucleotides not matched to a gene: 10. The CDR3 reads CASSPAPLAGSSNEQFF. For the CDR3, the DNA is TGTGCCAGCTCACCAGCTCCACTAGCGGGGAGTTCCAATGAGCAGTTCTTC. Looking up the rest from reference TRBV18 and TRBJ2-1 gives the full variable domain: NAGVMQNPRHLVRRRGQEARLRCSPMKGHSHVYWYRQLPEEGLKFMVYLQKENIIDESGMPKERFSAEFPKEGPSILRIQQVVRGDSAAYFCASSPAPLAGSSNEQFFGPGTRLTVL.

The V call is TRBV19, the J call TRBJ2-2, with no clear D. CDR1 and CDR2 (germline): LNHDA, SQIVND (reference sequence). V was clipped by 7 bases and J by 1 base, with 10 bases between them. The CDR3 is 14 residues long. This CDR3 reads CASIRPGNTGELFF. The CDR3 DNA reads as TGTGCCAGTATCAGGCCCGGGAACACCGGGGAGCTGTTTTTT.

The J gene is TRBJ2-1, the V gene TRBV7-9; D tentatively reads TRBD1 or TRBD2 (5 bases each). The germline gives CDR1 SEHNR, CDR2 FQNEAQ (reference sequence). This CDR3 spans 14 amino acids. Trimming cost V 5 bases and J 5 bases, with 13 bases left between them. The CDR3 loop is CASSLTGPDNEQFF. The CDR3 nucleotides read TGTGCCAGCAGCCTAACGGGGCCCGACAATGAGCAGTTCTTC.

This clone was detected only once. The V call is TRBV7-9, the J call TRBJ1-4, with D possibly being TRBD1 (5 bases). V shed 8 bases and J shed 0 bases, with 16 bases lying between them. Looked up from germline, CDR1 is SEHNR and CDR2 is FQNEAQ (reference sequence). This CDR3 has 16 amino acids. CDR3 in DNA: TGTGCCAGCCTCCCGCAGACAGTTGCAACTAATGAAAAACTGTTTTTT. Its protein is CASLPQTVATNEKLFF.

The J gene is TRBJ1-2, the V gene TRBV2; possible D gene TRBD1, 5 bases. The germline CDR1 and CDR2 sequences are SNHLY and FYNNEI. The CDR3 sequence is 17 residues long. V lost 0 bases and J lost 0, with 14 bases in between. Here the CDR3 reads CASSEALGRLTNYGYTF. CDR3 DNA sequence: TGTGCCAGCAGTGAAGCGTTGGGACGGCTTACTAACTATGGCTACACCTTC.

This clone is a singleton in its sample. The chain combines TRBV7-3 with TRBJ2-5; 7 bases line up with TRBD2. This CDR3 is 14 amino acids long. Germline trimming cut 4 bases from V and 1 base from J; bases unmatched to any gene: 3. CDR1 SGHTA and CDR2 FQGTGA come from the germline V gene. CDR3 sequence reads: CASSSSGSQETQYF. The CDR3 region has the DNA TGTGCCAGCAGCTCTAGCGGATCCCAAGAGACCCAGTACTTC.

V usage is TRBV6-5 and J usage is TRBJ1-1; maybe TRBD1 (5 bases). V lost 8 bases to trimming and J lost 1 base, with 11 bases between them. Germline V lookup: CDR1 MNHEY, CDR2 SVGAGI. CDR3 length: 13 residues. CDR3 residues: CASATGRNTEAFF. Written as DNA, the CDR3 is TGTGCCAGCGCCACAGGTAGGAACACTGAAGCTTTCTTT.

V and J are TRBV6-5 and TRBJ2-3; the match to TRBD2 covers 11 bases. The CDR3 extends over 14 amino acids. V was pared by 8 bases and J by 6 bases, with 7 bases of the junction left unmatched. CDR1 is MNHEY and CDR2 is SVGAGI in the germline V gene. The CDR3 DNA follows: TGTGCCAGCGGACTAGCGGGTCTGGGCGATACGCAGTATTTT. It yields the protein CASGLAGLGDTQYF.

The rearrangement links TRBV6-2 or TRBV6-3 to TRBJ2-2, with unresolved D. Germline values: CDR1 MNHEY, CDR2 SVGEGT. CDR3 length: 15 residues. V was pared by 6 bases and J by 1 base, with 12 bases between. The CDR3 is CASSSTPGNTGELFF. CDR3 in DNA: TGTGCCAGCAGCTCGACCCCGGGGAACACCGGGGAGCTGTTTTTT.

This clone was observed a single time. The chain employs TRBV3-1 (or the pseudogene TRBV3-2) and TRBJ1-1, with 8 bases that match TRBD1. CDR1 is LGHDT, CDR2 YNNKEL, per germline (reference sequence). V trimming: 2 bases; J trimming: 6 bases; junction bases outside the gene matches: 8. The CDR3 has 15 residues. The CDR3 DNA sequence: TGTGCCAGCAGCCAAAATTCGGACAGGGCCCCTGAAGCTTTCTTT. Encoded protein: CASSQNSDRAPEAFF.

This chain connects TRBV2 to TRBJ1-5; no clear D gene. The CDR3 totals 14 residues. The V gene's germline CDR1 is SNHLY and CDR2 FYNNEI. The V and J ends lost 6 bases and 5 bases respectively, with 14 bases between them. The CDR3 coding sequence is TGTGCCAGCAGCTTACTGGACCTACATCAGCCCCAGCATTTT. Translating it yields CASSLLDLHQPQHF.

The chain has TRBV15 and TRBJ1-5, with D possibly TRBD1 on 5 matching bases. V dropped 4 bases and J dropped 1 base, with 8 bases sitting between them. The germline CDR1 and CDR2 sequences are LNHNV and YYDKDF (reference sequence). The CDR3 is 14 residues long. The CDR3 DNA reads TGTGCCACCAGCAAAGGGGAAAGCAATCAGCCCCAGCATTTT. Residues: CATSKGESNQPQHF.

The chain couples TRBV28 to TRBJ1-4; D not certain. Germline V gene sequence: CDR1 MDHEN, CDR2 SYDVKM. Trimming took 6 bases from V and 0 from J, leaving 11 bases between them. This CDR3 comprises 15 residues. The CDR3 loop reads CASSSPLTTNEKLFF. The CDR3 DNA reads TGTGCCAGCAGCAGTCCGTTGACAACTAATGAAAAACTGTTTTTT.

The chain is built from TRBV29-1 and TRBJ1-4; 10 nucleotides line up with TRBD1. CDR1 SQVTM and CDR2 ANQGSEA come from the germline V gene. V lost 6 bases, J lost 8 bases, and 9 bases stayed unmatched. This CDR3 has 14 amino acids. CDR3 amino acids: CSVEIDRGREKLFF. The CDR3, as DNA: TGCAGCGTGGAGATCGACAGGGGGCGAGAAAAACTGTTTTTT.

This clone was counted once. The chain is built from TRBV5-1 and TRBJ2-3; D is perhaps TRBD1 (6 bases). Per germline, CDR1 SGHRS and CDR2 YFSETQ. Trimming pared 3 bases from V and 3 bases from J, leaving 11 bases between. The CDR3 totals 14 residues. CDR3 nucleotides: TGCGCCAGCAGCTCAGGCAGGGGAACAGATACGCAGTATTTT. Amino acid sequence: CASSSGRGTDTQYF.

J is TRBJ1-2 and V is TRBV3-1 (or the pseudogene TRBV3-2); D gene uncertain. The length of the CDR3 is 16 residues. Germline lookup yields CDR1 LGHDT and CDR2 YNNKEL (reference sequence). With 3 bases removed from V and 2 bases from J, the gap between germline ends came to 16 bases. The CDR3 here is CASSHRQWGTNYGYTF. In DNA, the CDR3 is TGTGCCAGCAGCCATCGCCAATGGGGTACCAACTATGGCTACACCTTC.

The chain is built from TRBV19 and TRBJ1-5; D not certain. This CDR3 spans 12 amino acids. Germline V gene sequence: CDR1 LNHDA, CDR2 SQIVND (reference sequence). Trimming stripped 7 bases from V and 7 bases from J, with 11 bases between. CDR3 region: CASTAGRQPQHF. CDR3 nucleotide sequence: TGTGCCAGTACGGCCGGGAGACAGCCCCAGCATTTT.

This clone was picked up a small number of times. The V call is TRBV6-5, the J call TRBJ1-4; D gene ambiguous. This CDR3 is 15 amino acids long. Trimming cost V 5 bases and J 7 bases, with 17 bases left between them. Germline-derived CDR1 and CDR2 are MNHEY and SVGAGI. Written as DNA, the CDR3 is TGTGCCAGCAGTATGGCAGGCCGTGGCGGTGAAAAACTGTTTTTT. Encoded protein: CASSMAGRGGEKLFF.

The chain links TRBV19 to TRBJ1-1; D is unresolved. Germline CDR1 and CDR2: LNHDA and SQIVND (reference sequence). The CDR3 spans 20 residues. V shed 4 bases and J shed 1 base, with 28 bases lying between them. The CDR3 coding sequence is TGTGCCAGTAGTAAAACCCCCTGGGAGCTCCGATCCGTGACGAACACTGAAGCTTTCTTT. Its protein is CASSKTPWELRSVTNTEAFF.

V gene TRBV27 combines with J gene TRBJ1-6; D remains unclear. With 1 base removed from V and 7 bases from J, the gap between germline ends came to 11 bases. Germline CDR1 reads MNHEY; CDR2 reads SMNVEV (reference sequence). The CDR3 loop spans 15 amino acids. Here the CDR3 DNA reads TGTGCCAGCAGTTTATGGTTAAGTGGAAATTCACCCCTCCACTTT. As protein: CASSLWLSGNSPLHF.

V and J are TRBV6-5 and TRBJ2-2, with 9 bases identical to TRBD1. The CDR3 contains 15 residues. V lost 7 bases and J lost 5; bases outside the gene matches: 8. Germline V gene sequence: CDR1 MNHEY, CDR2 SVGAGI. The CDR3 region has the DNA TGTGCCAGCAAGACAACAGGGGGCAGTACCGGGGAGCTGTTTTTT. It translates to CASKTTGGSTGELFF.